This TCR beta chain was sequenced for a study of a mutant IDH1 vaccine in newly diagnosed glioma. Study background: Antecedent treatment encompassed radiotherapy, temozolomide, or their combination; the majority received both.

The table lists this clone with a count of one. What it binds is unknown. Whole-study findings and limits: Pseudoprogression apparently tracked independently of changes in top peripheral T cell clonotypes.

Generated by immunoSEQ multiplex PCR, the TCRdb table keeps only in-frame clones and is missing some. The table has roughly 70,000 clones, roughly 84% seen once. Time point: week 11, during vaccination. The investigators gave 300 ug of mutant IDH1 20-mer peptide in each vaccine dose, together with topical imiquimod. CDR1 and CDR2 (germline): SGHRS, YFSETQ. CDR3 length: 16 amino acids. Trimming took 4 bases from V and 7 from J, leaving 21 bases between them. The sequenced sample was PBMCs, obtained from a glioma patient whose treatment included an IDH1 peptide vaccine. This clonotype was sampled from a woman aged 50 to 60 with glioma. This chain joins TRBV5-1 and TRBJ2-1; perhaps D is TRBD1 or TRBD2 (6 bases each). In nucleotides, the CDR3 is TGCGCCAGCAGCGCGGGGCCGCAGGGGTTCGGGAATGAGCAGTTCTTC. As protein: CASSAGPQGFGNEQFF.